The 5 T cell receptor beta chains presented below share a single source sample, sequenced in a study of neurological immune-mediated disorders. One entry per CDR3 protein results from TCRdb running MiXCR on the 5' RACE reads. Found here are 50,000 or so distinct CDR3 sequences, approximately 15% of them singletons; the top ten hold 4% to 4.5%. Source material: PBMCs. The receptors were sampled from a man aged 55-75 years in good health.

This clonotype was seen repeatedly, ten times or more. The chain carries TRBV28 and TRBJ2-7; TRBD2 is a possible D gene (6 bases). The CDR3 loop spans 13 amino acids. Looked up from germline, CDR1 is MDHEN and CDR2 is SYDVKM. V was shortened by 7 bases and J by 2 bases, with 12 bases between the two germline ends. CDR3 in amino acids: CASIPGRTYEQYF. CDR3 nucleotides: TGTGCCAGCATCCCAGGGAGGACCTACGAGCAGTACTTC.

This clonotype was counted at least ten times. CDR3 region: CASSLDGGRNIQYF. CDR3 in DNA: TGTGCCAGCAGCTTAGACGGGGGGCGAAACATTCAGTACTTC. The rearrangement joins TRBV7-9 to TRBJ2-4, with D perhaps TRBD2 (7 bases). CDR3 length: 14 residues. Germline CDR1 and CDR2: SEHNR and FQNEAQ (reference sequence). The V gene lost 1 base and the J gene lost 6 bases, with 10 bases spanning the gap.

This clonotype was counted at least ten times. V and J are TRBV7-3 and TRBJ2-1; TRBD2 agrees at 11 bases. V dropped 2 bases and J dropped 10; count of bases not matched to a gene: 4. The CDR3 is made up of 14 amino acids. CDR1 and CDR2 (germline): SGHTA, FQGTGA. CDR3 protein: CASSLRGLADEQFF. The DNA of the CDR3 is TGTGCCAGCAGCTTACGGGGACTAGCGGACGAGCAGTTCTTC.

This clonotype was seen many times. The rearrangement links TRBV7-6 to TRBJ1-4; possible D gene TRBD1, 6 bases. The CDR3 spans 14 residues. V was shortened by 8 bases and J by 6 bases, with 16 bases between the two germline ends. Germline CDR1 SGHVS, CDR2 FNYEAQ. CDR3: CASSRRGRYEKLFF. The CDR3 DNA follows: TGTGCCAGCTCGCGGAGGGGGAGATATGAAAAACTGTTTTTT.

There are many counts of this clonotype. The chain carries TRBV27 and TRBJ2-1; D gene unclear. Germline CDR1 reads MNHEY; CDR2 reads SMNVEV (reference sequence). Trimming pared 5 bases from V and 6 bases from J, leaving 17 bases between. The CDR3 extends over 15 amino acids. The CDR3 DNA is TGTGCCAGCAGTCCCCCTCCCTTCGGGCTCAATGAGCAGTTCTTC. It codes for CASSPPPFGLNEQFF.